Below are 30 T cell receptor beta chains sequenced from a single sample in a study of T-cell reconstitution after alpha-beta-depleted transplantation in children. It was with unique molecular identifiers that the TCRbeta library was prepared. TCRdb itself ran the PCR reads through MiXCR, one entry per CDR3 protein. Here the sample spans hundreds of thousands of distinct CDR3 sequences, less than 20% being singletons. Sample: PBMCs, mostly from graft donor cells, taken 360 days after TCRalphabeta/CD19-depleted stem cell transplant. The receptors were sampled from a male patient between 10 and 17 years old who had a stem cell transplant for acute lymphoblastic leukemia, so the T cells may come from the graft donor.

The DNA for the CDR3 is TGCAGTGCCAACCCTCTCGGCCTAGCGGGAGAAGTCGCCTACGAGCAGTACTTC. It codes for CSANPLGLAGEVAYEQYF. J is TRBJ2-7 and V is TRBV20-1; TRBD2 aligns across 10 bases. The length of the CDR3 is 18 residues. Unmatched junction bases numbered 19, after V lost 6 bases and J lost 2 bases. Germline values: CDR1 DFQATT, CDR2 SNEGSKA (reference sequence).

This chain links TRBV4-1 with TRBJ2-7; D is possibly TRBD1 or TRBD2 (5 bases each). The CDR3 is 15 residues long. Trimming took 0 bases from V and 3 from J, leaving 12 bases between them. Germline V gives CDR1 MGHRA, CDR2 YSYEKL. CDR3 in amino acids: CASSQDLRENYEQYF. As DNA, the CDR3 is TGCGCCAGCAGCCAAGATCTCAGGGAGAACTACGAGCAGTACTTC.

In this sample, this clonotype turned up many times. This rearrangement joins TRBV2 to TRBJ1-1; D remains ambiguous. Trimming stripped 4 bases from V and 2 bases from J, with 11 bases between. Germline CDR1 is SNHLY and CDR2 is FYNNEI. The CDR3 spans 14 residues. The CDR3 DNA follows: TGTGCCAGCAGTGTTTGGGAGACCAACACTGAAGCTTTCTTT. This translates into CASSVWETNTEAFF.

This chain uses TRBV29-1 with TRBJ2-1; no clear D gene. This CDR3 spans 11 amino acids. Deletions cut 7 bases from V and 8 bases from J, with 12 bases between. The germline CDR1 and CDR2 sequences are SQVTM and ANQGSEA. CDR3: CSADLRDEQFF. The CDR3 coding sequence is TGCAGCGCCGACCTCCGGGATGAGCAGTTCTTC.

A few counts support this clonotype. The genes are TRBV6-5 and TRBJ1-5, with a possible D match to TRBD1 (5 bases). The CDR3 consists of 15 residues. V was pared by 0 bases and J by 9 bases, with 15 bases between. The germline V gene has CDR1 MNHEY and CDR2 SVGAGI. The CDR3 region is CASSYSGRGWSPQHF. The CDR3 region has the DNA TGTGCCAGCAGTTACTCGGGGAGGGGATGGTCGCCCCAGCATTTT.

The CDR3 DNA reads as TGTGCCAGCAAAAACACCGGGGAGCTGTTTTTT. It encodes CASKNTGELFF. The chain recombines TRBV27 with TRBJ2-2; D unresolved. Germline assignment: CDR1 MNHEY and CDR2 SMNVEV (reference sequence). V was pared by 7 bases and J by 2 bases, with 2 bases between. CDR3 size: 11 residues.

This clonotype was detected many times. The chain employs TRBV12-5 and TRBJ1-1; D perhaps matches TRBD1 (5 bases). The V and J ends lost 0 bases and 6 bases respectively, with 8 bases between them. Germline V gene lookup returns CDR1 LGHNT and CDR2 FRNRAP. The CDR3 has 13 residues. CDR3 region: CASGLVGDSEAFF. The CDR3 coding sequence is TGTGCTAGTGGTTTGGTAGGGGATTCTGAAGCTTTCTTT. Filled out from reference TRBV12-5 and TRBJ1-1, the complete variable domain reads DARVTQTPRHKVTEMGQEVTMRCQPILGHNTVFWYRQTMMQGLELLAYFRNRAPLDDSGMPKDRFSAEMPDATLATLKIQPSEPRDSAVYFCASGLVGDSEAFFGQGTRLTVV.

This clonotype turned up a few times. This chain links TRBV20-1 with TRBJ2-1; 10 nucleotides match TRBD2. Germline V lookup: CDR1 DFQATT, CDR2 SNEGSKA (reference sequence). The CDR3 is made up of 14 amino acids. The trim removed 5 bases at V and 3 bases at J, leaving 4 bases unmatched. In DNA, the CDR3 is TGCAGTGCTCCACTAGCGGGATTCTACAATGAGCAGTTCTTC. Its protein is CSAPLAGFYNEQFF.

This clonotype was recorded many times. V usage is TRBV2 and J usage is TRBJ2-7; D possibly corresponds to TRBD2 (6 bases). Germline V gene data show CDR1 as SNHLY and CDR2 as FYNNEI. The CDR3 is 13 amino acids. With 4 bases removed from V and 5 bases from J, the gap between germline ends came to 12 bases. The CDR3 region has the DNA TGTGCCAGCAGTGTGACGGGAGTCCACGAGCAGTACTTC. It translates to CASSVTGVHEQYF. Filled out from reference TRBV2 and TRBJ2-7, the complete variable domain reads EPEVTQTPSHQVTQMGQEVILRCVPISNHLYFYWYRQILGQKVEFLVSFYNNEISEKSEIFDDQFSVERPDGSNFTLKIRSTKLEDSAMYFCASSVTGVHEQYFGPGTRLTVT.

This clonotype has only a few counts. The rearrangement links TRBV7-3 to TRBJ2-2; tentatively, D is TRBD1 (6 bases). V dropped 5 bases and J dropped 7 bases, with 11 bases sitting between them. CDR3 length equals 13 residues. Germline CDR1 reads SGHTA; CDR2 reads FQGTGA. In nucleotides, the CDR3 is TGTGCCAGCAGCCCCGCAGGGGACGGGGAGCTGTTTTTT. This codes for CASSPAGDGELFF.

This clonotype was seen more than once but under ten times. This rearrangement joins TRBV5-1 to TRBJ2-7, with no clear D. V lost 6 bases and J 4 bases, leaving 17 bases between the germline ends. This CDR3 has 14 amino acids. Germline loops: CDR1 SGHRS, CDR2 YFSETQ. The CDR3 loop reads CASNVDPWGYEQYF. The CDR3, as DNA: TGCGCCAGCAACGTGGATCCTTGGGGTTACGAGCAGTACTTC.

The V and J genes are TRBV20-1 and TRBJ1-1; TRBD1 aligns across 7 bases. V lost 3 bases, J lost 7 bases, and 8 bases stayed unmatched. CDR1 and CDR2 (germline): DFQATT, SNEGSKA (reference sequence). The CDR3 extends over 13 amino acids. Written as DNA, the CDR3 is TGCAGTGCTAGGGCTCGGACAGGCATTGAAGCTTTCTTT. Translation: CSARARTGIEAFF.

The chain recombines TRBV4-2 with TRBJ2-5, with D perhaps assigned TRBD1 or TRBD2 (6 bases each). Germline-derived CDR1 and CDR2 are LGHNA and YNFKEQ. Between the trimmed V and J ends, which lost 2 bases and 5 bases, there was a span of 21 bases. CDR3 length: 17 amino acids. CDR3 sequence (DNA): TGTGCCAGCAGCCAACCTGACGGGGGCAGCTGGGGGGAGACCCAGTACTTC. Amino acid sequence: CASSQPDGGSWGETQYF.

This clonotype was recorded at least ten times. The chain combines TRBV12-3 or TRBV12-4 with TRBJ1-1; D uncertain. V was trimmed by 1 base and J by 11 bases, leaving 8 bases between them. The CDR3 runs to 11 residues. The CDR3 DNA sequence: TGTGCCAGCAGTTTAGACCGAGGGGCTTTCTTT. Its translation: CASSLDRGAFF.

This clonotype showed up just a few times. This chain uses TRBV7-9 with TRBJ2-1; 8 nucleotides match TRBD2. Trimming at V came to 4 bases and at J to 0 bases, leaving 5 bases not matched to a gene. The CDR3 has 16 residues. Per germline, CDR1 SEHNR and CDR2 FQNEAQ (reference sequence). CDR3 sequence reads: CASSSRLAPSYNEQFF. CDR3 sequence (DNA): TGTGCCAGCAGCTCCCGACTAGCGCCCTCCTACAATGAGCAGTTCTTC.

This clonotype qualifies as medium-sized (0.01 to 0.1%). V and J are TRBV5-1 and TRBJ2-3, with TRBD1 matching 7 bases. Per germline, CDR1 SGHRS and CDR2 YFSETQ. CDR3 length equals 15 residues. The V and J ends lost 3 bases and 1 base, in that order; junction bases with no gene match: 5. In DNA form, the CDR3 reads TGCGCCAGCAGCTCCCCGGGACAGCGCACAGATACGCAGTATTTT. This encodes CASSSPGQRTDTQYF.

This clonotype has only a few counts. The chain recombines TRBV4-2 with TRBJ2-1; 8 positions agree with TRBD2. Germline CDR1 and CDR2: LGHNA and YNFKEQ. This CDR3 is built from 15 residues. The V and J ends lost 5 bases and 2 bases, in that order; junction bases with no gene match: 5. CDR3 sequence reads: CASSSYSGTYNEQFF. The CDR3 bases are TGTGCCAGCAGCTCTTATAGCGGGACCTACAATGAGCAGTTCTTC.

This chain connects TRBV3-1 to TRBJ2-7; D remains ambiguous. The CDR3 consists of 13 residues. Between the trimmed V and J ends, which lost 0 bases and 2 bases, there was a span of 5 bases. Germline values: CDR1 LGHDT, CDR2 YNNKEL (reference sequence). CDR3 bases: TGTGCCAGCAGCCAAGAATCGGCCTACGAGCAGTACTTC. The encoded protein is CASSQESAYEQYF.

This clonotype was counted ten times or more. V usage is TRBV5-1 and J usage is TRBJ2-2, with no clear D. Per the germline V gene, CDR1 is SGHRS and CDR2 is YFSETQ. Trimming shortened V by 0 bases and J by 3 bases, and 9 bases separated the two germline ends. This CDR3 spans 15 amino acids. The CDR3 spells CASSLGRLYTGELFF. The CDR3, as DNA: TGCGCCAGCAGCTTGGGCCGGCTATACACCGGGGAGCTGTTTTTT. Filled out from reference TRBV5-1 and TRBJ2-2, the complete variable domain reads KAGVTQTPRYLIKTRGQQVTLSCSPISGHRSVSWYQQTPGQGLQFLFEYFSETQRNKGNFPGRFSGRQFSNSRSEMNVSTLELGDSALYLCASSLGRLYTGELFFGEGSRLTVL.

The genes are TRBV18 and TRBJ2-7; TRBD1 agrees at 11 bases. Trimming removed 3 bases from V and 0 bases from J; junction bases left unmatched: 4. The CDR3 is 16 amino acids. Germline V gene lookup returns CDR1 KGHSH and CDR2 LQKENI. Here the CDR3 reads CASSPRGQGASYEQYF. CDR3 sequence (DNA): TGTGCCAGCTCACCTAGAGGACAGGGGGCCTCCTACGAGCAGTACTTC.

This clonotype was counted between two and nine times. The chain couples TRBV11-1 to TRBJ2-3; 8 nucleotides line up with TRBD2. Germline trimming cut 5 bases from V and 8 bases from J; bases unmatched to any gene: 21. The CDR3 length is 18 residues. The germline gives CDR1 SGHAT, CDR2 FQDESV (reference sequence). CDR3 nucleotides: TGTGCCAGCAGCCCGGACGGGTTTCTAGCGGGTCCTCCTGGTACGCAGTATTTT. Its translation is CASSPDGFLAGPPGTQYF.

CDR3 in DNA: TGTGCCAGCAGTGGGCCAGCGGGAATAAACATTCAGTACTTC. It encodes CASSGPAGINIQYF. The chain recombines TRBV2 with TRBJ2-4; 7 nucleotides line up with TRBD2. CDR3 length: 14 amino acids. Germline assignment: CDR1 SNHLY and CDR2 FYNNEI. V was pared by 4 bases and J by 6 bases, with 6 bases of the junction left unmatched.

Ten or more counts support this clonotype. The chain has TRBV5-1 and TRBJ2-1, with a weak D call TRBD1 (6 bases). V shed 4 bases and J shed 6 bases, with 14 bases lying between them. CDR1 and CDR2 from the germline V gene are SGHRS and YFSETQ. The CDR3 sequence is 14 residues long. CDR3 in amino acids: CASSPRGHSNEQFF. DNA of the CDR3: TGCGCCAGCAGCCCCCGGGGACACTCCAATGAGCAGTTCTTC.

The chain uses TRBV20-1 and TRBJ2-3, with 11 bases identical to TRBD2. Germline CDR1 DFQATT, CDR2 SNEGSKA (reference sequence). This CDR3 comprises 16 residues. The V and J ends lost 3 bases and 0 bases, in that order; junction bases with no gene match: 5. Here the CDR3 reads CSARRLAGSSTDTQYF. CDR3 DNA sequence: TGCAGTGCTAGGCGACTAGCGGGATCTAGCACAGATACGCAGTATTTT.

This clonotype was found a few times. This rearrangement joins TRBV4-2 to TRBJ2-4; D possibly corresponds to TRBD1 (6 bases). Germline assignment: CDR1 LGHNA and CDR2 YNFKEQ. The CDR3 runs to 13 residues. V gave up 3 bases and J gave up 8 bases, with 11 bases separating them. CDR3 coding DNA: TGTGCCAGCAGCCATTCAGGGGTATACATTCAGTACTTC. Residues: CASSHSGVYIQYF.

This clonotype was observed many times. The V gene is TRBV20-1, the J gene TRBJ2-1; a weak D match, TRBD1 (6 bases). The CDR3 is made up of 11 amino acids. CDR1 and CDR2 (germline): DFQATT, SNEGSKA (reference sequence). CDR3 amino acids: CSQGGYNEQFF. In nucleotides, the CDR3 is TGCAGCCAAGGGGGCTACAATGAGCAGTTCTTC.

This chain joins TRBV27 and TRBJ1-1; TRBD1 might be the D (5 bases). Per germline, CDR1 MNHEY and CDR2 SMNVEV (reference sequence). CDR3 length equals 13 residues. V lost 6 bases to trimming and J lost 6 bases, with 14 bases between them. In DNA, the CDR3 is TGTGCCAGCAGGTACCAAGGGGTCGCTGAAGCTTTCTTT. Amino acid sequence: CASRYQGVAEAFF.

This clonotype was seen a handful of times. The V and J genes are TRBV29-1 and TRBJ2-2; 8 nucleotides match TRBD1. V lost 5 bases, J lost 5 bases, and 7 bases stayed unmatched. The germline V gene has CDR1 SQVTM and CDR2 ANQGSEA. The length of the CDR3 is 14 residues. The CDR3 region is CSVSSRTGTGELFF. DNA of the CDR3: TGCAGCGTTTCCAGCCGGACAGGGACCGGGGAGCTGTTTTTT.

This clonotype was counted ten times or more. The chain links TRBV5-1 to TRBJ2-7, with TRBD1 matching over 7 bases. Germline V lookup: CDR1 SGHRS, CDR2 YFSETQ. CDR3 length: 14 residues. After removal of 4 bases from V and 3 bases from J, the junction contained 7 bases not matched to a gene. The chain's CDR3 is CASSVGTVGYEQYF. DNA for the CDR3: TGCGCCAGCAGCGTGGGGACAGTCGGCTACGAGCAGTACTTC.

This clonotype was recorded a few times. The chain has TRBV12-3 or TRBV12-4 and TRBJ2-7; a weak D match, TRBD2 (6 bases). The CDR3 totals 16 residues. Trimming removed 7 bases at V and 2 bases at J, with 21 bases between. For the CDR3, the DNA is TGTGCCAGCACCTTGAGGGGCGGGCGGGGTGCCTACGAGCAGTACTTC. It codes for CASTLRGGRGAYEQYF.